This note documents a single T cell receptor beta chain sequence. Trimming shortened V by 2 bases and J by 4 bases, and 11 bases separated the two germline ends. This CDR3 comprises 14 residues. Germline CDR1 and CDR2: MNHNY and SVGAGI (reference sequence). Seattle-derived patients entered the study during active infection and were followed longitudinally. The data are from a study of blood T cell repertoires in COVID-19. As for the study in general: The cDNA or gDNA used as material had been derived from T cells, B-cell-depleted T cells, or PBMCs.

Per the original data handling: Amplifying reference gene primers gave estimates of nucleated cell counts. Repertoires were generated with immunoSEQ multiplex PCR, while TCRdb's copy carries only in-frame clones and drops some. V and J calls and clone size are those listed in that table; D and trimming were worked out from the DNA. The sample consists of approximately 70,000 clones, nearly 90% of them appearing once. This clonotype was sampled from a woman between 50 and 59 years old with COVID-19, enrolled during active disease. Sequences were obtained from peripheral blood. This sequence joins TRBV6-6 and TRBJ1-1; perhaps TRBD1 as D (6 bases). The CDR3, as DNA: TGTGCCAGCAGTTACGCGGGGGCCGGCACTGAAGCTTTCTTT. It translates to CASSYAGAGTEAFF.